Presented here are 21 T cell receptor beta chains from one specimen sequenced in a study of OX40 agonist ivuxolimab in advanced cancers. Assay: immunoSEQ multiplex PCR; the TCRdb copy retains only in-frame clones and omits some. The repertoire holds roughly 28,000 clones, more than 75% seen once, with around 15% in the top ten. The sequencing used CD4+ or CD8+ T cells sorted from blood, collected in a trial of the OX40 agonist ivuxolimab. Source of these receptors: an adult with an advanced solid tumor such as melanoma, head and neck, liver or kidney cancer.

This sequence joins TRBV4-2 and TRBJ2-5, with a possible D match to TRBD2 (6 bases). The CDR3 length is 15 residues. Germline V gives CDR1 LGHNA, CDR2 YNFKEQ. V lost 2 bases and J 3 bases, leaving 13 bases between the germline ends. The CDR3 sequence: CASSQRRAREETQYF. CDR3 nucleotides: TGTGCCAGCAGCCAACGGAGGGCCAGGGAAGAGACCCAGTACTTC.

CDR3 amino acids: CASSAFDEQFF. The CDR3 DNA sequence: TGTGCCAGCAGTGCGTTCGATGAGCAGTTCTTC. The chain employs TRBV2 and TRBJ2-1; no firm D call. The germline V and J ends were trimmed by 4 bases and 8 bases, with 6 bases remaining between them. The germline gives CDR1 SNHLY, CDR2 FYNNEI. The CDR3 loop spans 11 amino acids.

CDR3 region: CASSEGSGSNWETQYF. Written as DNA, the CDR3 is TGTGCCAGCAGTGAAGGGTCCGGGTCGAACTGGGAGACCCAGTACTTC. The chain employs TRBV25-1 and TRBJ2-5; D not certain. The CDR3 is 16 residues long. V dropped 2 bases and J dropped 5 bases, with 18 bases sitting between them. Germline loops: CDR1 MGHDK, CDR2 SYGVNS.

The rearrangement joins TRBV13 to TRBJ2-5, with 11 positions matching TRBD1. The CDR3 contains 15 residues. Unmatched junction bases numbered 7, after V lost 5 bases and J lost 5 bases. Germline CDR1 reads PRHDT; CDR2 reads FYEKMQ (reference sequence). CDR3 residues: CASSNSGQGEETQYF. The CDR3 DNA is TGTGCCAGCAGCAACTCGGGACAGGGGGAGGAGACCCAGTACTTC.

This sequence joins TRBV27 and TRBJ2-1; 10 positions match TRBD2. Germline CDR1 is MNHEY and CDR2 is SMNVEV (reference sequence). The CDR3 contains 18 residues. V shed 3 bases and J 3 bases; nucleotides not matched to a gene: 11. This CDR3 reads CASSLKAGGFISYNEQFF. CDR3 bases: TGTGCCAGCAGTTTGAAAGCGGGAGGGTTTATAAGCTACAATGAGCAGTTCTTC.

The genes are TRBV5-4 and TRBJ1-5; tentatively, D is TRBD1 (6 bases). The germline gives CDR1 SGHNT, CDR2 YYREEE (reference sequence). There are 14 residues in the CDR3. V lost 0 bases and J 6 bases, leaving 10 bases between the germline ends. CDR3 amino acids: CASSLGGGSQPQHF. The DNA for the CDR3 is TGTGCCAGCAGCTTGGGTGGGGGCAGTCAGCCCCAGCATTTT. Together with reference TRBV5-4 and TRBJ1-5, the CDR3 gives the full variable domain: ETGVTQSPTHLIKTRGQQVTLRCSSQSGHNTVSWYQQALGQGPQFIFQYYREEENGRGNFPPRFSGLQFPNYSSELNVNALELDDSALYLCASSLGGGSQPQHFGDGTRLSIL.

In its sample, this clone was seen a few times. The chain is built from TRBV6-1 and TRBJ1-3, with D unclear. The CDR3 consists of 15 residues. The V end lost 5 bases, the J end lost 0 bases, and 11 bases lay between the germline ends. CDR1 is MNHNS, CDR2 SASEGT, per germline. The DNA for the CDR3 is TGTGCCAGCAGTTTGTCACCCAGCTCTGGAAACACCATATATTTT. As protein: CASSLSPSSGNTIYF.

This chain joins TRBV30 and TRBJ2-7; the D gene is possibly TRBD2 (5 bases). Germline-derived CDR1 and CDR2 are GTSNPN and SVGIG (reference sequence). Between the trimmed V and J ends, which lost 1 base and 6 bases, there was a span of 13 bases. The CDR3 is 13 residues long. In nucleotides, the CDR3 is TGTGCCTGGAGTGATGCGGGCCTCGCCGAGCAGTACTTC. Translating gives CAWSDAGLAEQYF.

The genes are TRBV6-5 and TRBJ2-5, with no clear D. Trimming took 2 bases from V and 2 from J, leaving 9 bases between them. The CDR3 totals 14 residues. Germline CDR1 and CDR2: MNHEY and SVGAGI. The CDR3 sequence is CASSYAGRQETQYF. The DNA for the CDR3 is TGTGCCAGCAGTTACGCTGGCAGACAAGAGACCCAGTACTTC.

The chain uses TRBV13 and TRBJ2-5; D is unresolved. Germline loops: CDR1 PRHDT, CDR2 FYEKMQ (reference sequence). V was shortened by 5 bases and J by 0 bases, with 1 base between the two germline ends. The CDR3 runs 11 residues. The CDR3, as DNA: TGTGCCAGCAGCCACCAAGAGACCCAGTACTTC. Protein sequence: CASSHQETQYF.

In its sample, this clone was seen a few times. The chain joins TRBV4-1 to TRBJ2-1, with TRBD2 matching 7 bases. Germline CDR1 MGHRA, CDR2 YSYEKL. V shed 2 bases, J shed 7 bases, and the junction held 5 bases outside the gene matches. The CDR3 totals 14 residues. CDR3 nucleotide sequence: TGCGCCAGCAGCCAATGGGGCGGGAGAAATGAGCAGTTCTTC. Translating gives CASSQWGGRNEQFF.

CDR3 sequence reads: CASSSGDLYGYTF. CDR3 nucleotide sequence: TGTGCCAGCAGTTCAGGGGATCTCTATGGCTACACCTTC. This chain joins TRBV6-5 and TRBJ1-2; D may be TRBD1 (6 bases). Germline CDR1 and CDR2: MNHEY and SVGAGI. Between the trimmed V and J ends, which lost 4 bases and 4 bases, there was a span of 10 bases. This CDR3 is built from 13 residues.

The chain links TRBV5-1 to TRBJ2-3; D unresolved. Trimming pared 5 bases from V and 2 bases from J, leaving 9 bases between. CDR1 and CDR2 from the germline V gene are SGHRS and YFSETQ. The CDR3 length is 13 residues. The DNA of the CDR3 is TGCGCCAGCAGGCCGGTTAACACAGATACGCAGTATTTT. As protein: CASRPVNTDTQYF.

The J gene is TRBJ1-1, the V gene TRBV6-6, with TRBD1 matching 10 bases. V dropped 1 base and J dropped 6; count of bases not matched to a gene: 5. The CDR3 loop spans 15 amino acids. Germline V gene data show CDR1 as MNHNY and CDR2 as SVGAGI (reference sequence). The CDR3 DNA follows: TGTGCCAGCAGTTACTTACCGACAGGGGGCTCTGAAGCTTTCTTT. It encodes CASSYLPTGGSEAFF.

The chain is built from TRBV2 and TRBJ2-4, with 8 positions matching TRBD2. V shed 0 bases and J 0 bases; nucleotides not matched to a gene: 13. This CDR3 has 20 amino acids. Germline assignment: CDR1 SNHLY and CDR2 FYNNEI. The CDR3 is CASSEATWTSPIGAKNIQYF. CDR3 DNA sequence: TGTGCCAGCAGTGAAGCGACGTGGACTAGCCCTATCGGAGCCAAAAACATTCAGTACTTC.

The chain is built from TRBV7-9 and TRBJ2-5, with 11 positions matching TRBD2. With V trimmed by 2 bases and J by 2 bases, 1 base remained unmatched. Germline CDR1 SEHNR, CDR2 FQNEAQ (reference sequence). The CDR3 is made up of 15 amino acids. In DNA form, the CDR3 reads TGTGCCAGCAGCTTAAGGACTAGCGGGCAAGAGACCCAGTACTTC. This codes for CASSLRTSGQETQYF.

V is TRBV30 and J is TRBJ2-1, with a possible D match to TRBD2 (6 bases). There are 14 residues in the CDR3. The germline V and J ends were trimmed by 2 bases and 7 bases, with 15 bases remaining between them. Germline V gives CDR1 GTSNPN, CDR2 SVGIG (reference sequence). DNA for the CDR3: TGTGCCTGGAGTCTTGGCGGGACGAGTAATGAGCAGTTCTTC. It yields the protein CAWSLGGTSNEQFF. Filled out from reference TRBV30 and TRBJ2-1, the complete variable domain reads SQTIHQWPATLVQPVGSPLSLECTVEGTSNPNLYWYRQAAGRGLQLLFYSVGIGQISSEVPQNLSASRPQDRQFILSSKKLLLSDSGFYLCAWSLGGTSNEQFFGPGTRLTVL.

The chain uses TRBV5-4 and TRBJ2-7; TRBD1 is a possible D gene (5 bases). V was clipped by 1 base and J by 1 base, with 9 bases between them. Per the germline V gene, CDR1 is SGHNT and CDR2 is YYREEE (reference sequence). The CDR3 contains 14 residues. For the CDR3, the DNA is TGTGCCAGCAGCTTGTGGCAGGGATCCTACGAGCAGTACTTC. This sequence encodes CASSLWQGSYEQYF.

This chain connects TRBV4-1 to TRBJ2-3, with 7 nucleotides matching TRBD2. The CDR3 is 16 residues long. The germline V gene has CDR1 MGHRA and CDR2 YSYEKL. The trim removed 4 bases at V and 4 bases at J, leaving 11 bases unmatched. CDR3 nucleotides: TGCGCCAGCAGCCCACTTAGTGCGGGAGCTGCAGATACGCAGTATTTT. Translating it yields CASSPLSAGAADTQYF.

The chain uses TRBV19 and TRBJ2-2; no clear D gene. V was cut by 3 bases and J by 4 bases, with 9 bases left in between. CDR3 length equals 14 residues. Germline V gives CDR1 LNHDA, CDR2 SQIVND (reference sequence). The CDR3 DNA is TGTGCCAGTAGTATTTCGGTGGCCACCGGGGAGCTGTTTTTT. Residues: CASSISVATGELFF. The full variable domain, with the rest looked up from reference TRBV19 and TRBJ2-2, is DGGITQSPKYLFRKEGQNVTLSCEQNLNHDAMYWYRQDPGQGLRLIYYSQIVNDFQKGDIAEGYSVSREKKESFPLTVTSAQKNPTAFYLCASSISVATGELFFGEGSRLTVL.

The CDR3 nucleotides are TGTGCCAGCAGCTATTGGACTAGTCGGGGAACAGATACGCAGTATTTT. Translated, it gives CASSYWTSRGTDTQYF. The rearrangement joins TRBV7-9 to TRBJ2-3, with 7 positions matching TRBD2. The CDR3 covers 16 residues. Per the germline V gene, CDR1 is SEHNR and CDR2 is FQNEAQ (reference sequence). Trimming took 4 bases from V and 3 from J; bases not matched to a gene: 10. The full variable domain, in which reference TRBV7-9 and TRBJ2-3 provide the parts outside the CDR3, is DTGVSQNPRHKITKRGQNVTFRCDPISEHNRLYWYRQTLGQGPEFLTYFQNEAQLEKSRLLSDRFSAERPKGSFSTLEIQRTEQGDSAMYLCASSYWTSRGTDTQYFGPGTRLTVL.